This TCR beta chain originates from a study of T cells in Graves' hyperthyroidism and ophthalmopathy. This clonotype was observed at least ten times. Germline V lookup: CDR1 ENHRY, CDR2 SYGVKD. This CDR3 is built from 16 residues. With 2 bases removed from V and 3 bases from J, the gap between germline ends came to 13 bases. What was amplified from RNA transcripts were TCR beta CDR3 regions. Researchers ran a first-round RT-PCR on the TCR CDR3 using the HTBI primer set. MiXCR, run by TCRdb on the multiplex PCR reads, gives a single entry per CDR3 protein. The sample has about 420,000 distinct CDR3 sequences, more than 15% seen once; the top ten hold 7.5% to 9%.

The chain links TRBV10-3 to TRBJ2-2; D is perhaps TRBD2 (5 bases). Sequencing was carried out using blood. The sequence was obtained from a woman under 30 with Graves' hyperthyroidism. CDR3 protein: CAISESPDSYTGELFF. The CDR3 DNA reads TGTGCCATCAGTGAGAGCCCGGACTCTTACACCGGGGAGCTGTTTTTT.